This T cell receptor beta chain was found in a study of vaccination effects on CD4 cells after COVID-19. Here immunoSEQ multiplex PCR was the method, and the copy in TCRdb shows in-frame clones only, minus some. The sample carries roughly 75,000 clones, around three quarters recorded once. This clone was seen only once. Its cognate antigen is unknown. Whole-study findings and limits: There was marked clonal contraction among infection- and vaccine-induced clones late after vaccination.

Within the ViraFEST assay, antigen-specific CD4+ T cells underwent expansion with viral peptide pools prior to sequencing. CD4+ T cell isolation took place after less than 13 days of culture. Having tested negative for nucleocapsid antibodies, the vaccine recipients showed no prior SARS-CoV-2 infection. The sample consisted of CD4+ T cells from PBMCs cultured with HCoV-OC43 spike peptides, taken before COVID-19 vaccination. Subset defined: HCoV-OC43 spike overlapping peptide pool stimulation. This receptor was taken from a human donor who received a COVID-19 vaccine.

The CDR3 nucleotides are TGTGCCAGCAGCGTACAGTGGGGGACTGAAGCTTTCTTT. Translating it yields CASSVQWGTEAFF. The V and J genes are TRBV9 and TRBJ1-1; possibly TRBD1 for D (5 bases). With 1 base removed from V and 5 bases from J, the gap between germline ends came to 9 bases. Per germline, CDR1 SGDLS and CDR2 YYNGEE. This CDR3 contains 13 residues.